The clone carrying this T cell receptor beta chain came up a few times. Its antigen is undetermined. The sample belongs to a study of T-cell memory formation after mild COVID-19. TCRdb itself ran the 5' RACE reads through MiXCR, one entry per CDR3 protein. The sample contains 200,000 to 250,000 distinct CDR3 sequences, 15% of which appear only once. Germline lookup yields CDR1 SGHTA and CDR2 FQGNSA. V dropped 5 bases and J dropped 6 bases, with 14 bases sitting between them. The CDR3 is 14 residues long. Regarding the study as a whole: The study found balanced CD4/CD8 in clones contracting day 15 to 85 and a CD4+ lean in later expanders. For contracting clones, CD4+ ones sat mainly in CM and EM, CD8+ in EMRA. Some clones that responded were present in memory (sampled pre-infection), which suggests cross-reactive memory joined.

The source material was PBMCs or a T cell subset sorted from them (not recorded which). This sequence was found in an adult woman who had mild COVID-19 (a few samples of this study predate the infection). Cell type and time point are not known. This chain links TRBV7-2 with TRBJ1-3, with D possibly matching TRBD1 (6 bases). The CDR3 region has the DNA TGTGCCAGCAGCCTACAGGGTCGGGTAAACACCATATATTTT. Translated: CASSLQGRVNTIYF.